This TCR beta chain was sequenced in a study of glioma-infiltrating T cells after dendritic cell vaccination. Study context: Glioblastoma patients came from Phase I and II dendritic cell vaccination trials.

Measured with immunoSEQ multiplex PCR; TCRdb has only the in-frame clones, and not every one. The sample has about 65,000 clones; more than 75% are singletons. The sample's time point: after dendritic cell vaccination, including at tumor progression/relapse. Isocitrate dehydrogenase mutation was absent in all glioblastoma patients. The V and J ends lost 0 bases and 3 bases respectively, with 11 bases between them. This CDR3 is built from 16 residues. CDR1 is SGHAT and CDR2 is FQNNGV in the germline V gene. The rearrangement joins TRBV11-2 to TRBJ1-4; maybe TRBD1 (5 bases). This sequence was found in a human donor with glioblastoma. The sample consisted of blood, taken after dendritic cell vaccination. The CDR3 sequence is CASSLDRVEANEKLFF. In nucleotides, the CDR3 is TGTGCCAGCAGCTTAGACAGGGTGGAAGCTAATGAAAAACTGTTTTTT.